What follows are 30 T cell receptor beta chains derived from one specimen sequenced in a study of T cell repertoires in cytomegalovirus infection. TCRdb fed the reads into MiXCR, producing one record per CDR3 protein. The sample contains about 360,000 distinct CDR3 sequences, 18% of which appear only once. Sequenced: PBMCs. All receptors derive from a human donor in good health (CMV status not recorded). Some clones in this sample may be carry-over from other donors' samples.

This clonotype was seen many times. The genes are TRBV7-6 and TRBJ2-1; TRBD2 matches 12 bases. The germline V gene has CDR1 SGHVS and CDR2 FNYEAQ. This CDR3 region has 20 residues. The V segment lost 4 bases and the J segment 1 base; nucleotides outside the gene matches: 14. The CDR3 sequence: CASSSDLAGGFQQSYNEQFF. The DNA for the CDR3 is TGTGCCAGCAGCTCGGACCTAGCGGGAGGGTTTCAACAGTCCTACAATGAGCAGTTCTTC.

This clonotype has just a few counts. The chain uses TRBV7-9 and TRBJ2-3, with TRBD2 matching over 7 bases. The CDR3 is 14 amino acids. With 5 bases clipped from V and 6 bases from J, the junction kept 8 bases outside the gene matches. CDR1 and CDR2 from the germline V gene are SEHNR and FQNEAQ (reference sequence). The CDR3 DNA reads TGTGCCAGCAGCCCTCGCAGCGGGGTGGATACGCAGTATTTT. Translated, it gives CASSPRSGVDTQYF.

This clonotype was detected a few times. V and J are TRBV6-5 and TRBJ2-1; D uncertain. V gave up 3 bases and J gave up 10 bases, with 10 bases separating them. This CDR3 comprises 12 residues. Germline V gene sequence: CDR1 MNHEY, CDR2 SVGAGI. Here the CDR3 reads CASSYPFEEQFF. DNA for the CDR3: TGTGCCAGCAGTTATCCCTTTGAGGAGCAGTTCTTC.

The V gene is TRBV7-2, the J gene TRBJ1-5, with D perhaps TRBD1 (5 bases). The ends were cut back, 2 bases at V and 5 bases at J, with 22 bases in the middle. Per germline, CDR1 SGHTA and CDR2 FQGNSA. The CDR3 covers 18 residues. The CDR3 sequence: CASSLSVQGLWADQPQHF. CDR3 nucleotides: TGTGCCAGCAGCTTAAGTGTCCAGGGTCTTTGGGCAGATCAGCCCCAGCATTTT.

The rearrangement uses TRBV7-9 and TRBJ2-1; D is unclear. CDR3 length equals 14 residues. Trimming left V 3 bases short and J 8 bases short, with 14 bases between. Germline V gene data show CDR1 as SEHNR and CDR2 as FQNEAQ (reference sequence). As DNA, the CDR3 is TGTGCCAGCAGCTTTAGTTCCTTGTTCGATGAGCAGTTCTTC. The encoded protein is CASSFSSLFDEQFF.

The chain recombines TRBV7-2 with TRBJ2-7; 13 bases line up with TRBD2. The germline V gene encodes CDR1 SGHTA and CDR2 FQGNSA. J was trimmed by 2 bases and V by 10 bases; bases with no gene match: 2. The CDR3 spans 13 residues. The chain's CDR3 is CATGTSGAYEQYF. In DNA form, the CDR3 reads TGTGCCACTGGGACTAGCGGGGCCTACGAGCAGTACTTC.

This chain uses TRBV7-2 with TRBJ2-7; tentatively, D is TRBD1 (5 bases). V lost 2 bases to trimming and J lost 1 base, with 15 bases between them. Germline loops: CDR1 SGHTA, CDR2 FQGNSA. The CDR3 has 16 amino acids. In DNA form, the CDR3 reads TGTGCCAGCAGCTTACCGCCAGGGATGGGATCCTACGAGCAGTACTTC. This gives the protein CASSLPPGMGSYEQYF.

The CDR3 DNA is TGCAGTGCAATCGGGACTAGCGGGACCGACATTCAGTACTTC. This gives the protein CSAIGTSGTDIQYF. The J gene is TRBJ2-4, the V gene TRBV20-1, with 13 bases that match TRBD2. This CDR3 is 14 amino acids long. J gave up 8 bases and V 6 bases, and 7 bases lay outside the gene matches. Germline V gene data show CDR1 as DFQATT and CDR2 as SNEGSKA (reference sequence).

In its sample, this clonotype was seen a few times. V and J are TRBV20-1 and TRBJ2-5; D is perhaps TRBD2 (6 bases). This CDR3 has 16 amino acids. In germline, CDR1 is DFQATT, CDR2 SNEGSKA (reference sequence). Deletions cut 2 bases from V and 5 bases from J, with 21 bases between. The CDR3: CSARRSGLLLGETQYF. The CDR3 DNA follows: TGCAGTGCTAGACGGTCTGGACTACTTTTGGGGGAGACCCAGTACTTC.

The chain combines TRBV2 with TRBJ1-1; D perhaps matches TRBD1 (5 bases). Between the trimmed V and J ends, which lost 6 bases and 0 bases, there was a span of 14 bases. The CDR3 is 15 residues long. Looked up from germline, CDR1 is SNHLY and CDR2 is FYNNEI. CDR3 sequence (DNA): TGTGCCAGCAGATCGTCGGGACGGATGAACACTGAAGCTTTCTTT. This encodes CASRSSGRMNTEAFF.

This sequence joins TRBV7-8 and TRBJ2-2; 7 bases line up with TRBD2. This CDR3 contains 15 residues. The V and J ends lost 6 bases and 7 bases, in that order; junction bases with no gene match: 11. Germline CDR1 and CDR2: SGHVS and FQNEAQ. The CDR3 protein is CASSNRDYFGGELFF. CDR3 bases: TGTGCCAGCAGTAATCGGGACTACTTCGGCGGGGAGCTGTTTTTT.

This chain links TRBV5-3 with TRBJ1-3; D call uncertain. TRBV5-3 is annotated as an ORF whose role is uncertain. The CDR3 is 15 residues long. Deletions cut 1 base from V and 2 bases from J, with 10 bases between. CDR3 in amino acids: CARSLSPYPGNTIYF. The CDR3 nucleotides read TGTGCCAGAAGCTTGTCGCCTTACCCTGGAAACACCATATATTTT.

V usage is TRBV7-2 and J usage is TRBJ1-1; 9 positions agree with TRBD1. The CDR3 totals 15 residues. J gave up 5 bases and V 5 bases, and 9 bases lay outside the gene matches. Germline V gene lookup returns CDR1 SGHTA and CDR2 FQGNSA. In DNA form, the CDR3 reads TGTGCCAGCAGCCCCCTGGACAGGGGTGAGACTGAAGCTTTCTTT. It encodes CASSPLDRGETEAFF.

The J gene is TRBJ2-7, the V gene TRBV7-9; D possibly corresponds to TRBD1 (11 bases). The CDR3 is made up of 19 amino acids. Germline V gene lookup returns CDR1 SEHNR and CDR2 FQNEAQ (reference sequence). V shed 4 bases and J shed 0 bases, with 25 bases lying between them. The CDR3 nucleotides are TGTGCCAGCAGCTCGACCGGGACAGGGGGGACTAGCGTCTCCTACGAGCAGTACTTC. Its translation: CASSSTGTGGTSVSYEQYF. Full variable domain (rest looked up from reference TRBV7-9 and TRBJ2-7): DTGVSQNPRHKITKRGQNVTFRCDPISEHNRLYWYRQTLGQGPEFLTYFQNEAQLEKSRLLSDRFSAERPKGSFSTLEIQRTEQGDSAMYLCASSSTGTGGTSVSYEQYFGPGTRLTVT.

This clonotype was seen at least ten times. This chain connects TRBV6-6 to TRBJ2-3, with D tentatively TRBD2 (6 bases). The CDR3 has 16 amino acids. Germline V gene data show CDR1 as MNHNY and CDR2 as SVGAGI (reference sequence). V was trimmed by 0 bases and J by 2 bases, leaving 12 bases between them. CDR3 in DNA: TGTGCCAGCAGTTACTCGCCGGGAGTGTCCACAGATACGCAGTATTTT. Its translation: CASSYSPGVSTDTQYF.

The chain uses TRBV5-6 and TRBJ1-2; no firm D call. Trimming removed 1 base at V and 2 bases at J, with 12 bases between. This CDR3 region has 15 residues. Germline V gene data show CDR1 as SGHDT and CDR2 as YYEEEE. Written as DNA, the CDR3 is TGTGCCAGCAGCTTGACAGACCCCTGGAACTATGGCTACACCTTC. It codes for CASSLTDPWNYGYTF. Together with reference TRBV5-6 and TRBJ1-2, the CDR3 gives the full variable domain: DAGVTQSPTHLIKTRGQQVTLRCSPKSGHDTVSWYQQALGQGPQFIFQYYEEEERQRGNFPDRFSGHQFPNYSSELNVNALLLGDSALYLCASSLTDPWNYGYTFGSGTRLTVV.

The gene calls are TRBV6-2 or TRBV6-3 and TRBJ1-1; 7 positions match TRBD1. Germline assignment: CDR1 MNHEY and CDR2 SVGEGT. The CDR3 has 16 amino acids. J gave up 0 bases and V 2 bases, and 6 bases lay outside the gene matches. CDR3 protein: CASSYTEQGLNTEAFF. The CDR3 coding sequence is TGTGCCAGCAGTTACACAGAACAGGGGTTGAACACTGAAGCTTTCTTT.

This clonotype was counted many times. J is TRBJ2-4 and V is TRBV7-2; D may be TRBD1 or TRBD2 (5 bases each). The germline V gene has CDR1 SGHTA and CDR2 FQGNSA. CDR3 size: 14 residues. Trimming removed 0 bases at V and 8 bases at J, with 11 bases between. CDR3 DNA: TGTGCCAGCAGCTTAGCGGGCCAGGGAGACATTCAGTACTTC. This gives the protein CASSLAGQGDIQYF.

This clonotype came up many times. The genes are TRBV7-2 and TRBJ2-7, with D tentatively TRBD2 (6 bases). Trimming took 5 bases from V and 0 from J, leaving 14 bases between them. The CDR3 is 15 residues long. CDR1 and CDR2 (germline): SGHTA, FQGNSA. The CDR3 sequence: CASSHSGTGSYEQYF. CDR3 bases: TGTGCCAGCAGCCATTCAGGGACTGGCTCCTACGAGCAGTACTTC.

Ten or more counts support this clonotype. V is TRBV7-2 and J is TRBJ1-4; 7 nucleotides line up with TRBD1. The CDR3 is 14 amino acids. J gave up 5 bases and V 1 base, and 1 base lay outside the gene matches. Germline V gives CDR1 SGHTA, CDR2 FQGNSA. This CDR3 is CASSLVRGNEKLFF. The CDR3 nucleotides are TGTGCCAGCAGCTTAGTCAGGGGGAATGAAAAACTGTTTTTT.

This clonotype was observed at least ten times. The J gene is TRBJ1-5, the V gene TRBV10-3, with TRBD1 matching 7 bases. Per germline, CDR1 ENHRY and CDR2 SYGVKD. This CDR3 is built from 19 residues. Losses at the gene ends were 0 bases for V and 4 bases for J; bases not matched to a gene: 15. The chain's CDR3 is CAISESRKTGSLANQPQHF. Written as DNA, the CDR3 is TGTGCCATCAGTGAGTCAAGAAAGACAGGGAGCCTTGCAAATCAGCCCCAGCATTTT.

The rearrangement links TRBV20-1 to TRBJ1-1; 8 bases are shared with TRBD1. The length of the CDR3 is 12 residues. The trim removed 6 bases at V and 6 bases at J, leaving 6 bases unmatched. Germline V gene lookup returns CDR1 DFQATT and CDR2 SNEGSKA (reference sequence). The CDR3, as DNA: TGCAGTGCCAGCGACAGGGGTCCTGAAGCTTTCTTT. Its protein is CSASDRGPEAFF.

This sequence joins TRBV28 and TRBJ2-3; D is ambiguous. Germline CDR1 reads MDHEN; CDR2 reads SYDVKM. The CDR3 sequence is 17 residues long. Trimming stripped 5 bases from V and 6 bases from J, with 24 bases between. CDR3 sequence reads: CASSAPGQLKNGDTQYF. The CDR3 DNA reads TGTGCCAGCAGTGCACCGGGCCAATTAAAAAACGGGGATACGCAGTATTTT.

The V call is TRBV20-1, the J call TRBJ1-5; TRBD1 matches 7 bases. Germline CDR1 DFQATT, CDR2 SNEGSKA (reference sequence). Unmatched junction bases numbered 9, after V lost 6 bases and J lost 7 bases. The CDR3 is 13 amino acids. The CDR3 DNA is TGCAGTGCCCTACAGGGGAACATACAGCCCCAGCATTTT. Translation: CSALQGNIQPQHF.

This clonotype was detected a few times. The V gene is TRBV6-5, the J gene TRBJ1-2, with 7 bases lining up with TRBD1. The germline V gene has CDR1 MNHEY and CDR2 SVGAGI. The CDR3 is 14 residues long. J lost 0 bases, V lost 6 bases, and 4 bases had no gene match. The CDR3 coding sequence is TGTGCCAGCAGACGGGACAGACCTAACTATGGCTACACCTTC. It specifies CASRRDRPNYGYTF.

The CDR3 here is CASSVVGAESAAVEQFF. DNA for the CDR3: TGTGCCAGCAGCGTAGTAGGAGCCGAGTCGGCGGCCGTGGAGCAGTTCTTC. The gene calls are TRBV7-6 and TRBJ2-1; no clear D gene. Per the germline V gene, CDR1 is SGHVS and CDR2 is FNYEAQ. Trimming removed 5 bases from V and 10 bases from J, with 27 bases in between. The CDR3 runs to 17 residues.

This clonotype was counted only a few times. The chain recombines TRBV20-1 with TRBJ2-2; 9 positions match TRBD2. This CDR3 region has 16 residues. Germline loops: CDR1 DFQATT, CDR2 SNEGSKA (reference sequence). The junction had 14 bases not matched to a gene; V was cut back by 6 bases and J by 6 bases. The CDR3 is CSAEGSRAGGSGELFF. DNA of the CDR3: TGCAGTGCCGAGGGGAGCCGAGCGGGAGGTTCCGGGGAGCTGTTTTTT.

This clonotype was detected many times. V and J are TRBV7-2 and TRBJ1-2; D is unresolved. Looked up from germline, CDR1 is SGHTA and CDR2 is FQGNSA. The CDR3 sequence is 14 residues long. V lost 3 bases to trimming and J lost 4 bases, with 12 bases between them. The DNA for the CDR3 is TGTGCCAGCAGCTTGCGAGAGAAAGTCTATGGCTACACCTTC. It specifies CASSLREKVYGYTF.

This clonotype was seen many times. CDR3: CASRGLAGGGGSYNEQFF. The CDR3 DNA reads TGTGCCAGCAGGGGACTAGCGGGAGGGGGGGGCTCCTACAATGAGCAGTTCTTC. V is TRBV12-3 or TRBV12-4 and J is TRBJ2-1; 16 bases fit TRBD2. This CDR3 has 18 residues. J was trimmed by 0 bases and V by 6 bases; bases with no gene match: 5.

CDR3 sequence: CASGSHGELFF. In DNA, the CDR3 is TGTGCTAGTGGTTCCCACGGGGAGCTGTTTTTT. The V call is TRBV12-5, the J call TRBJ2-2; D not certain. Germline V CDR1 and CDR2: LGHNT, FRNRAP. V shed 4 bases and J shed 7 bases, with 4 bases lying between them. The CDR3 is made up of 11 amino acids.